This TCR beta chain appears in the sequencing data of a study of CD8+ T cells in alopecia areata. Study results and caveats: In patients, TCRs were shared less clearly than in mice, and HLA may possibly be involved. Sequenced scalp T cells also include alphabeta T cells resident in normal skin.

The CDR3 consists of 11 residues. The germline gives CDR1 SEHNR, CDR2 FQNEAQ (reference sequence). V shed 10 bases and J shed 5 bases, with 9 bases lying between them. Reverse transcribed after extraction, RNA yielded cDNA as the sequencing template. Sequenced by immunoSEQ multiplex PCR; TCRdb stores in-frame clones only, minus some. The repertoire consists of about 110,000 clones, with under 60% occurring once and the leading ten covering around 23%. Sampling of alopecia areata patients yielded lesional scalp punch biopsies as well as peripheral blood. CD4+ and CD8+ T cells were sorted from PBMCs stained for CD3, CD4 and CD8. On this clone: No antigen is known for it.

The genes are TRBV7-9 and TRBJ2-4, with D unresolved. This TCR came from a human donor with alopecia areata. The sample was NKG2D-low CD8+ T cells sorted from blood. The CDR3: CATDAQNIQYF. The CDR3 coding sequence is TGTGCCACCGACGCCCAAAACATTCAGTACTTC.